This entry lists 16 T cell receptor beta chains sequenced from one sample in a study of CD8+CD57+ T cells in acquired aplastic anemia. Whoever was chosen for sequencing had shown CD8+CD57+ cell expansion by flow cytometry. Using genomic DNA as the template, TCR beta VDJ and CDR3 profiling was carried out. TCRdb re-called the reads through MiXCR, storing one row per CDR3 protein. The repertoire holds 150,000 to 200,000 distinct CDR3 sequences, with approximately 48% as singletons. The specimen was sorted CD4+, CD8+, or CD8+CD57+ T cells (not recorded which) from PBMCs. Source of these receptors: a human donor with aplastic anemia.

The V call is TRBV20-1, the J call TRBJ2-7; 11 bases fit TRBD1. The CDR3 extends over 14 amino acids. The ends lost 3 bases at V and 5 bases at J; junction bases unmatched: 6. Germline loops: CDR1 DFQATT, CDR2 SNEGSKA (reference sequence). CDR3 nucleotides: TGCAGTGCTAGCCTGGACAGGGGGCAGGACGAGCAGTACTTC. It specifies CSASLDRGQDEQYF.

CDR3 bases: TGTGCCAGCAGTCCAATTAGCGGGGGGTACAATGAGCAGTTCTTC. Translation: CASSPISGGYNEQFF. V gene TRBV12-3 or TRBV12-4 combines with J gene TRBJ2-1; 10 bases fit TRBD2. J gave up 4 bases and V 5 bases, and 5 bases lay outside the gene matches. This CDR3 is built from 15 residues.

This chain uses TRBV11-2 with TRBJ2-4; D not certain. This CDR3 contains 13 residues. Looked up from germline, CDR1 is SGHAT and CDR2 is FQNNGV. With 0 bases removed from V and 0 bases from J, the gap between germline ends came to 0 bases. CDR3 coding DNA: TGTGCCAGCAGCTTAGAAGCCAAAAACATTCAGTACTTC. Translating it yields CASSLEAKNIQYF.

This chain links TRBV27 with TRBJ1-5, with D unresolved. The length of the CDR3 is 14 residues. Per the germline V gene, CDR1 is MNHEY and CDR2 is SMNVEV (reference sequence). Trimming removed 6 bases at V and 1 base at J, with 10 bases between. CDR3 in amino acids: CASRQTGSNQPQHF. CDR3 coding DNA: TGTGCCAGCAGACAAACGGGGAGCAATCAGCCCCAGCATTTT.

This chain connects TRBV7-2 to TRBJ1-2; D might be TRBD1 (5 bases). CDR1 and CDR2 (germline): SGHTA, FQGNSA. Between the trimmed V and J ends, which lost 6 bases and 5 bases, there was a span of 16 bases. The CDR3 totals 14 residues. CDR3 in DNA: TGTGCCAGCAGTGCTCCGGGACGGGTTTATGGCTACACCTTC. Translated: CASSAPGRVYGYTF.

The CDR3 region is CASSLVSEQYF. CDR3 bases: TGTGCCAGCAGCTTGGTCAGTGAGCAGTACTTC. This chain links TRBV7-9 with TRBJ2-7; the D is unclear. The CDR3 length is 11 residues. Deletions cut 3 bases from V and 7 bases from J, with 7 bases between. Germline values: CDR1 SEHNR, CDR2 FQNEAQ (reference sequence).

This clonotype was picked up one time. The gene calls are TRBV29-1 and TRBJ1-2; D is possibly TRBD1 (5 bases). The V end was cut by 0 bases, the J end by 4 bases, with 12 bases between. CDR3 length: 14 residues. Germline V gene lookup returns CDR1 SQVTM and CDR2 ANQGSEA. Here the CDR3 DNA reads TGCAGCGTTGAAGATCAGGGCGCAGGCTATGGCTACACCTTC. This encodes CSVEDQGAGYGYTF.

In DNA, the CDR3 is TGTGCCAGTAGTAAGACTCTGAGCCTTGGAGAGCAGTTCTTC. Translation: CASSKTLSLGEQFF. This sequence joins TRBV19 and TRBJ2-1; no clear D. The V gene's germline CDR1 is LNHDA and CDR2 SQIVND (reference sequence). V lost 4 bases to trimming and J lost 10 bases, with 17 bases between them. The CDR3 sequence is 14 residues long.

The table lists this clonotype with many counts. The chain carries TRBV6-1 and TRBJ1-5; the match to TRBD1 covers 7 bases. Germline V gene data show CDR1 as MNHNS and CDR2 as SASEGT. Trimming took 11 bases from V and 4 from J; bases not matched to a gene: 5. The CDR3 has 12 amino acids. The CDR3 DNA sequence: TGTGCCGTCGGACAGGTTAATCAGCCCCAGCATTTT. Translated: CAVGQVNQPQHF.

This chain uses TRBV7-3 with TRBJ2-5; D call uncertain. V lost 3 bases, J lost 4 bases, and 3 bases lay in between. The CDR3 extends over 11 amino acids. Germline CDR1 SGHTA, CDR2 FQGTGA. CDR3 in DNA: TGTGCCAGCAGCTTGTTAGAGACCCAGTACTTC. Its translation is CASSLLETQYF.

The chain has TRBV20-1 and TRBJ1-5; D gene unclear. V shed 1 base and J shed 3 bases, with 16 bases lying between them. CDR1 is DFQATT and CDR2 is SNEGSKA in the germline V gene (reference sequence). The CDR3 runs to 16 residues. CDR3 amino acids: CSARVSLGNSNQPQHF. The CDR3 DNA is TGCAGTGCTAGAGTGTCGTTAGGGAACTCCAATCAGCCCCAGCATTTT.

This clonotype was counted at least ten times. The chain recombines TRBV27 with TRBJ2-7; D may be TRBD1 or TRBD2 (5 bases each). V lost 4 bases, J lost 7 bases, and 14 bases lay in between. Germline V lookup: CDR1 MNHEY, CDR2 SMNVEV (reference sequence). CDR3 length: 13 residues. For the CDR3, the DNA is TGTGCCAGCAGTTCATTGAGGGGATGGGAGCAGTACTTC. Residues: CASSSLRGWEQYF.

J is TRBJ1-6 and V is TRBV20-1; D not resolved. Germline V gene data show CDR1 as DFQATT and CDR2 as SNEGSKA (reference sequence). The CDR3 is 16 residues long. Between the trimmed V and J ends, which lost 6 bases and 4 bases, there was a span of 19 bases. In nucleotides, the CDR3 is TGCAGTGCCCATGAGGGTGGGCGCTCTTATAATTCACCCCTCCACTTT. It specifies CSAHEGGRSYNSPLHF.

In this sample, this clonotype turned up many times. V is TRBV5-5 and J is TRBJ1-1; D gene unclear. The germline V and J ends were trimmed by 0 bases and 10 bases, with 13 bases remaining between them. Germline lookup yields CDR1 SGHKS and CDR2 YYEKEE (reference sequence). The CDR3 has 13 amino acids. The CDR3 spells CASSLVDRASAFF. Written as DNA, the CDR3 is TGTGCCAGCAGCTTGGTGGACCGCGCCTCAGCTTTCTTT. Using reference TRBV5-5 and TRBJ1-1 for the parts outside the CDR3, the full variable domain is DAGVTQSPTHLIKTRGQQVTLRCSPISGHKSVSWYQQVLGQGPQFIFQYYEKEERGRGNFPDRFSARQFPNYSSELNVNALLLGDSALYLCASSLVDRASAFFGQGTRLTVV.

This clonotype was counted ten times or more. V usage is TRBV20-1 and J usage is TRBJ2-7; unclear D gene. The CDR3 runs 14 residues. Germline V gene lookup returns CDR1 DFQATT and CDR2 SNEGSKA (reference sequence). The V gene lost 3 bases and the J gene lost 2 bases, with 14 bases spanning the gap. The CDR3, as DNA: TGCAGTGCTAGTGCCCCGGACGGAACCTACGAGCAGTACTTC. Translation gives CSASAPDGTYEQYF.

This chain links TRBV2 with TRBJ1-1, with TRBD1 as a possible D gene (5 bases). This CDR3 region has 13 residues. Trimming pared 7 bases from V and 4 bases from J, leaving 13 bases between. Germline V gene data show CDR1 as SNHLY and CDR2 as FYNNEI. The CDR3 DNA follows: TGTGCCAGCACAGGCAATGGGGGCACTGAAGCTTTCTTT. Amino acid sequence: CASTGNGGTEAFF. Looking up the rest from reference TRBV2 and TRBJ1-1 gives the full variable domain: EPEVTQTPSHQVTQMGQEVILRCVPISNHLYFYWYRQILGQKVEFLVSFYNNEISEKSEIFDDQFSVERPDGSNFTLKIRSTKLEDSAMYFCASTGNGGTEAFFGQGTRLTVV.